The 20 T cell receptor beta chains below were found in one sample sequenced in a study of T cell responses to AZD1222 COVID-19 vaccine (dated by TCRdb to the early 2020s). Libraries were built with the immunoSEQ multiplex PCR assay. Entries here come from immuneACCESS through TCRdb and include only in-frame sequences with V and J called. Some clones fail to appear in such tables; in the studies checked, an unresolved V gene covers under half of the shortfall, and the cause of the remainder is unknown. The sample records 60,000 to 90,000 clones, 65% to 80% of which are singletons. Of the sample, about 26% is held by the ten largest clones. The time point label, read with the paper, signifies: about 28 days (+/-7) after the second vaccine dose. Per the publication, the treatment or condition label means: meningococcal conjugate vaccine given as trial control. Sequenced here: peripheral blood, sampled 28 days after the second dose of the MenACWY control vaccine. The receptor set was obtained from an adult who received the MenACWY meningococcal vaccine as a control.

The chain is built from TRBV28 and TRBJ2-2; perhaps TRBD1 as D (6 bases). CDR1 and CDR2 (germline): MDHEN, SYDVKM. Trimming left V 3 bases short and J 5 bases short, with 7 bases between. The CDR3 consists of 13 residues. The CDR3 region is CASSLRGTGELFF. CDR3 coding DNA: TGTGCCAGCAGTTTGAGGGGGACCGGGGAGCTGTTTTTT.

This chain connects TRBV6-5 to TRBJ2-7; TRBD2 might be the D (6 bases). V lost 5 bases and J lost 0, with 8 bases in between. The CDR3 totals 13 residues. Germline V gene lookup returns CDR1 MNHEY and CDR2 SVGAGI. The CDR3 is CASSRESSYEQYF. CDR3 DNA: TGTGCCAGCAGTCGGGAGAGCTCCTACGAGCAGTACTTC.

This chain uses TRBV5-1 with TRBJ2-1, with D uncertain. This CDR3 is built from 13 residues. V was pared by 3 bases and J by 6 bases, with 10 bases between. Germline CDR1 reads SGHRS; CDR2 reads YFSETQ. The CDR3 DNA reads as TGCGCCAGCAGCTCGTGGTTGGGCAATGAGCAGTTCTTC. Residues: CASSSWLGNEQFF.

This chain connects TRBV30 to TRBJ1-5; D may be TRBD1 (5 bases). Deletions cut 2 bases from V and 5 bases from J, with 13 bases between. The CDR3 is 14 amino acids. From germline, CDR1 is GTSNPN and CDR2 SVGIG (reference sequence). The CDR3, as DNA: TGTGCCTGGAGTTACGGGGGGAAGGATCAGCCCCAGCATTTT. Protein product: CAWSYGGKDQPQHF.

The chain combines TRBV7-9 with TRBJ2-5; D is perhaps TRBD1 (6 bases). Germline CDR1 SEHNR, CDR2 FQNEAQ (reference sequence). The CDR3 totals 15 residues. The germline V and J ends were trimmed by 5 bases and 3 bases, with 16 bases remaining between them. The CDR3: CASSGNLGAKETQYF. CDR3 nucleotide sequence: TGTGCCAGCAGCGGGAATCTGGGGGCTAAAGAGACCCAGTACTTC. The full variable domain, its missing parts supplied by reference TRBV7-9 and TRBJ2-5, is DTGVSQNPRHKITKRGQNVTFRCDPISEHNRLYWYRQTLGQGPEFLTYFQNEAQLEKSRLLSDRFSAERPKGSFSTLEIQRTEQGDSAMYLCASSGNLGAKETQYFGPGTRLLVL.

The chain employs TRBV13 and TRBJ1-2, with D unclear. From germline, CDR1 is PRHDT and CDR2 FYEKMQ (reference sequence). V lost 4 bases to trimming and J lost 9 bases, with 18 bases between them. This CDR3 has 14 amino acids. The CDR3 protein is CASSSIYSGVRYTF. CDR3 nucleotides: TGTGCCAGCAGCTCAATCTACAGTGGGGTCCGCTACACCTTC.

The chain combines TRBV28 with TRBJ2-7; 14 bases match TRBD2. Germline CDR1 and CDR2: MDHEN and SYDVKM. The V gene end was trimmed by 6 bases and the J gene end by 5 bases; junction bases not matched to a gene: 6. The CDR3 contains 15 residues. The CDR3 loop reads CASRTSGRAFHEQYF. The CDR3 DNA is TGTGCCAGCAGGACTAGCGGGAGGGCCTTCCACGAGCAGTACTTC.

The chain uses TRBV12-3 or TRBV12-4 and TRBJ2-7; D is perhaps TRBD2 (5 bases). V lost 11 bases, J lost 4 bases, and 18 bases lay in between. The CDR3 spans 13 residues. The CDR3 sequence: CASQDRGEYEQYF. The CDR3 DNA reads as TGTGCCTCCCAGGACCGGGGAGAATACGAGCAGTACTTC.

This clone was seen a few times. The genes are TRBV28 and TRBJ2-7, with 8 bases aligning to TRBD2. Losses at the gene ends were 6 bases for V and 2 bases for J; bases not matched to a gene: 3. This CDR3 contains 13 residues. The germline V gene has CDR1 MDHEN and CDR2 SYDVKM. CDR3 bases: TGTGCCAGCAGGCCGGGACTAGCCTACGAGCAGTACTTC. Translation gives CASRPGLAYEQYF.

This chain connects TRBV7-9 to TRBJ1-1; a weak D match, TRBD1 (6 bases). Trimming removed 9 bases from V and 3 bases from J, with 14 bases in between. Germline loops: CDR1 SEHNR, CDR2 FQNEAQ (reference sequence). This CDR3 is built from 13 residues. DNA for the CDR3: TGTGCCAGTCACAGGGAATCGGACACTGAAGCTTTCTTT. Its translation: CASHRESDTEAFF.

V and J are TRBV19 and TRBJ2-3, with 13 bases aligning to TRBD2. This CDR3 has 18 amino acids. Germline values: CDR1 LNHDA, CDR2 SQIVND (reference sequence). The V gene end was trimmed by 3 bases and the J gene end by 3 bases; junction bases not matched to a gene: 9. CDR3 residues: CASSISGSGLAGTDTQYF. The CDR3 DNA reads as TGTGCCAGTAGTATTTCCGGGTCGGGACTAGCGGGAACAGATACGCAGTATTTT.

This chain uses TRBV27 with TRBJ2-2; perhaps D is TRBD1 or TRBD2 (5 bases each). V was pared by 2 bases and J by 4 bases, with 8 bases between. This CDR3 spans 14 amino acids. Germline V gene data show CDR1 as MNHEY and CDR2 as SMNVEV (reference sequence). CDR3 coding DNA: TGTGCCAGCAGTTTACCGGGACGCACCGGGGAGCTGTTTTTT. Translated, it gives CASSLPGRTGELFF.

The chain recombines TRBV5-1 with TRBJ1-2, with unresolved D. CDR3 length: 15 amino acids. Trimming left V 0 bases short and J 3 bases short, with 12 bases between. Germline CDR1 reads SGHRS; CDR2 reads YFSETQ. The CDR3 sequence: CASSLGQKVDYGYTF. CDR3 in DNA: TGCGCCAGCAGCTTGGGGCAGAAAGTAGACTATGGCTACACCTTC.

The gene calls are TRBV19 and TRBJ2-2, with unresolved D. Germline V CDR1 and CDR2: LNHDA, SQIVND (reference sequence). This CDR3 comprises 16 residues. Between the trimmed V and J ends, which lost 1 base and 3 bases, there was a span of 12 bases. For the CDR3, the DNA is TGTGCCAGTAGTATAGGGGGATTGATGGACACCGGGGAGCTGTTTTTT. Translation: CASSIGGLMDTGELFF.

The chain couples TRBV6-2 or TRBV6-3 to TRBJ2-5; D assignment may be TRBD1 or TRBD2 (5 bases each). Trimming removed 0 bases from V and 9 bases from J, with 20 bases in between. The CDR3 loop spans 16 amino acids. In germline, CDR1 is MNHEY, CDR2 SVGEGT. CDR3 bases: TGTGCCAGCAGTTACTCGAAGGGGACCCTAAGTAGGCCCCAGTACTTC. It specifies CASSYSKGTLSRPQYF.

DNA of the CDR3: TGTGCCAGCAGCCCGGGACAGGGGTTCGATTCACCCCTCCACTTT. It is translated as CASSPGQGFDSPLHF. This chain joins TRBV5-4 and TRBJ1-6; 10 bases map to TRBD1. Trimming took 4 bases from V and 8 from J; bases not matched to a gene: 6. The CDR3 has 15 residues. CDR1 and CDR2 (germline): SGHNT, YYREEE (reference sequence).

This CDR3 is CASSPHFGGGRVNEQFF. The CDR3 DNA sequence: TGTGCCAGCAGTCCCCACTTCGGGGGGGGGCGGGTAAATGAGCAGTTCTTC. The V call is TRBV6-6, the J call TRBJ2-1; 8 bases are a match to TRBD2. The CDR3 extends over 17 amino acids. The V gene's germline CDR1 is MNHNY and CDR2 SVGAGI (reference sequence). J gave up 7 bases and V 5 bases, and 16 bases lay outside the gene matches.

This clone was counted only a few times. V is TRBV3-1 (or the pseudogene TRBV3-2) and J is TRBJ2-7; 8 nucleotides match TRBD2. CDR1 is LGHDT, CDR2 YNNKEL, per germline (reference sequence). This CDR3 has 15 residues. Losses at the gene ends were 5 bases for V and 7 bases for J; bases not matched to a gene: 13. The CDR3: CASSYSGIGRGEQYF. CDR3 DNA sequence: TGTGCCAGCAGCTATAGCGGGATAGGGCGAGGAGAGCAGTACTTC.

The rearrangement uses TRBV4-1 and TRBJ1-2; TRBD1 matches at 9 bases. Unmatched junction bases numbered 3, after V lost 2 bases and J lost 5 bases. The CDR3 consists of 14 residues. Germline V gene sequence: CDR1 MGHRA, CDR2 YSYEKL. The CDR3 is CASSQMGQGYGYTF. DNA for the CDR3: TGCGCCAGCAGCCAAATGGGACAGGGATATGGCTACACCTTC.

This rearrangement joins TRBV6-5 to TRBJ2-3; D is unclear. Germline lookup yields CDR1 MNHEY and CDR2 SVGAGI. V was pared by 7 bases and J by 3 bases, with 17 bases between. This CDR3 is 15 amino acids long. The CDR3 reads CASIRMSASTDTQYF. The CDR3 DNA reads TGTGCCAGCATCAGAATGAGCGCGAGTACAGATACGCAGTATTTT.